This TCR beta chain was retrieved from a study of blood T cell repertoires in COVID-19. Sequenced by immunoSEQ multiplex PCR; TCRdb stores in-frame clones only, minus some. The sample lists about 280,000 clones, approximately 85% occurring once. Trimming removed 6 bases from V and 7 bases from J, with 22 bases in between. There are 15 residues in the CDR3. The sequence was obtained from a man in his fifties or sixties with active or convalescent COVID-19. The chain couples TRBV23-1 to TRBJ2-7, with D possibly TRBD1 on 7 matching bases. TRBV23-1 is identified as an open reading frame with a role that is uncertain. The sequenced material came from peripheral blood. The DNA of the CDR3 is TGCGCCAGCAGCCCAGGGGGACCTCACCGGGGGGAGCAGTACTTC. It encodes CASSPGGPHRGEQYF.